Described below is a single TCR beta chain sequence and its context. The data were produced by immunoSEQ multiplex PCR, yet TCRdb's version contains in-frame clones alone and is incomplete. The table lists some 150,000 clones, 80% to 90% of them singletons. The germline CDR1 and CDR2 sequences are MNHEY and SVGAGI. The CDR3 runs to 15 residues. Trimming pared 2 bases from V and 1 base from J, leaving 9 bases between. The data derive from a study of blood T cell repertoires in COVID-19. Study as a whole: The United States, Italy and Spain were the sources of the acute and convalescent COVID-19 samples. The cDNA or gDNA used as material had been derived from T cells, B-cell-depleted T cells, or PBMCs.

The receptor was derived from a man aged 50-59 years who had recovered from COVID-19. The specimen sequenced was peripheral blood. The gene calls are TRBV6-5 and TRBJ2-1; D gene unclear. This chain's CDR3 is CASSYTPESYNEQFF. The CDR3, as DNA: TGTGCCAGCAGTTACACCCCTGAGTCCTACAATGAGCAGTTCTTC.